This T cell receptor (beta chain) was captured by sequencing in a study of blood T cell repertoires in COVID-19. Study background: Nucleic acid was either cDNA or gDNA, and it came from T cells, B-cell-depleted T cells, or PBMCs.

Germline V lookup: CDR1 SGHTA, CDR2 FQGNSA. V was pared by 3 bases and J by 7 bases, with 10 bases between. This CDR3 comprises 13 residues. Original handling: Estimates of nucleated cell counts were drawn from the amplification of reference gene primers. Only in-frame clones appear in the TCRdb table, and some are missing; sequencing was by immunoSEQ multiplex PCR. V and J calls and clone size are given by that table; D and trimming were obtained from the DNA. The sample includes about 210,000 clones, 75% to 85% of them seen just once. The J gene is TRBJ1-5, the V gene TRBV7-2; D is possibly TRBD1 (5 bases). The source is a woman aged 70-85 years with COVID-19, enrolled during active disease. The source material was peripheral blood. CDR3 region: CASSLGHWQPQHF. The CDR3 nucleotides are TGTGCCAGCAGCTTGGGGCATTGGCAGCCCCAGCATTTT.